The present T cell receptor (beta chain) was sequenced within a study of blood T cells in healthy people across ages. About this clonotype: Its target is not known.

General study findings and limits: No conclusive comparison of naive versus antigen-experienced cells was possible with unsorted PBMCs. Higher diversity, along with more naive CD4+ cells, distinguished long-lived donors from aged donors. With naive T cell percentage, TCR beta diversity showed a strong correlation.

The use of a sample-barcoded 5' primer and a J-beta primer mix characterized a second PCR of about 7 to 12 cycles. All cDNA molecules were each tagged by a template-switch adaptor with 12 random nucleotides. TCRdb called the 5' RACE reads again in MiXCR, with one record for every CDR3 protein. The repertoire holds 450,000 to 700,000 distinct CDR3 sequences, approximately 27% seen once, with about 18% in the top ten. The CDR3 sequence is 13 residues long. V was pared by 3 bases and J by 3 bases, with 9 bases between. Germline V gene sequence: CDR1 ENHRY, CDR2 SYGVKD. The chain carries TRBV10-3 and TRBJ2-7; D tentatively fits TRBD1 or TRBD2 (6 bases each). This TCR was recovered from a woman in her 70s in good health. Sequenced material: blood. In DNA, the CDR3 is TGTGCCATCAGTGAAGGGGGGCACTACGAGCAGTACTTC. It encodes CAISEGGHYEQYF.